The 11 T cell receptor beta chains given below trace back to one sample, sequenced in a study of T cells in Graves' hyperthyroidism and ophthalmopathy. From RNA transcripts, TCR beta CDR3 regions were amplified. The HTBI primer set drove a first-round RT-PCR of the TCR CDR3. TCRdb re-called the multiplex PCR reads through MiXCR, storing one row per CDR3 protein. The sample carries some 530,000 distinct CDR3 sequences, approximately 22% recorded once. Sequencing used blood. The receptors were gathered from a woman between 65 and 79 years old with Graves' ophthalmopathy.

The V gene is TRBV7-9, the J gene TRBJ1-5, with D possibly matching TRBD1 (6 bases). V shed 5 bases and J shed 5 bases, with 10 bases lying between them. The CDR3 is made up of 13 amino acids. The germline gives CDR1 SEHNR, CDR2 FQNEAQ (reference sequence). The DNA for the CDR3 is TGTGCCAGCAGCCACTCAGGGGATCAGCCCCAGCATTTT. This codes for CASSHSGDQPQHF.

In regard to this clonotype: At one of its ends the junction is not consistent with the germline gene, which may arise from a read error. The CDR3: CTSSFGQGIDEQYF. In DNA, the CDR3 is TGCACCAGCAGCTTTGGCCAGGGGATCGACGAGCAGTACTTC. The chain links TRBV5-1 to TRBJ2-7; tentative D call: TRBD1 (6 bases). The length of the CDR3 is 14 residues. Per germline, CDR1 SGHRS and CDR2 YFSETQ.

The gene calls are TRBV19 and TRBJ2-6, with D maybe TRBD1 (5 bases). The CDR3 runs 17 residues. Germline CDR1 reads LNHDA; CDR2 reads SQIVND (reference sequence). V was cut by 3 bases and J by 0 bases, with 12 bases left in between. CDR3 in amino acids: CASSISQGSSGANVLTF. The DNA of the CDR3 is TGTGCCAGTAGTATTTCTCAGGGAAGCTCTGGGGCCAACGTCCTGACTTTC.

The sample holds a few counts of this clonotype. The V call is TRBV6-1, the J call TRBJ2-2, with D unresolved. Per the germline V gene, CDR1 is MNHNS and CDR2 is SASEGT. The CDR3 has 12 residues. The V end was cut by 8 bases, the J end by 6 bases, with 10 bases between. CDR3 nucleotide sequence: TGTGCCAGCGATCGCGGAGCCGGGGAGCTGTTTTTT. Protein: CASDRGAGELFF.

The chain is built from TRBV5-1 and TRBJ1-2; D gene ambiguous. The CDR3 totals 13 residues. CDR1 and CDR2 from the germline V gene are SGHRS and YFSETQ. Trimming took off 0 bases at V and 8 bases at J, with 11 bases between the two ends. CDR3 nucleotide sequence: TGCGCCAGCAGCTTGGACGACACCCGGGGCTACACCTTC. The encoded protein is CASSLDDTRGYTF.

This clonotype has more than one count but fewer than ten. CDR3 sequence reads: CASSPWTSGSSYNEQFF. The CDR3 DNA reads TGTGCCAGCAGTCCTTGGACTAGCGGGAGCTCCTACAATGAGCAGTTCTTC. The chain carries TRBV6-1 and TRBJ2-1, with TRBD2 matching over 13 bases. From germline, CDR1 is MNHNS and CDR2 SASEGT. The length of the CDR3 is 17 residues. V was pared by 5 bases and J by 0 bases, with 4 bases of the junction left unmatched.

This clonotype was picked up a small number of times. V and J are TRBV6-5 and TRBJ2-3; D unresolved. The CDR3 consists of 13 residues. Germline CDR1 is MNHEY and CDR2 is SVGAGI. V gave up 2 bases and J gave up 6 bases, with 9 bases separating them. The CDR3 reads CASSYGVVDTQYF. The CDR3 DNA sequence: TGTGCCAGCAGTTACGGGGTGGTGGATACGCAGTATTTT.

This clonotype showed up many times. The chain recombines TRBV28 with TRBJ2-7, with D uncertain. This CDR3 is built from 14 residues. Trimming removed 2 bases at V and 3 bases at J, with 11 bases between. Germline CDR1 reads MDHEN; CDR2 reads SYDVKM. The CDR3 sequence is CASSLNPRGYEQYF. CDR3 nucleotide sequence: TGTGCCAGCAGTTTAAACCCCAGAGGCTACGAGCAGTACTTC.

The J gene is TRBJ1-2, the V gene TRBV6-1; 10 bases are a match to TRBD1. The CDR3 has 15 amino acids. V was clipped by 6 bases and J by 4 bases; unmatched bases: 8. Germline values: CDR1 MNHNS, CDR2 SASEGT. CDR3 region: CASRLRDRGPYGYTF. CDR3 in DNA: TGTGCCAGCAGACTTCGGGACAGGGGCCCCTATGGCTACACCTTC.

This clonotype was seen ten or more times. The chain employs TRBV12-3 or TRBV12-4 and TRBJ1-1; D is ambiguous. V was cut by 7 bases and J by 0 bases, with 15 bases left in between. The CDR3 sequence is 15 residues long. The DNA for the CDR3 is TGTGCCAGCAAGGTTCGTCGGCACCTGAACACTGAAGCTTTCTTT. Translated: CASKVRRHLNTEAFF.

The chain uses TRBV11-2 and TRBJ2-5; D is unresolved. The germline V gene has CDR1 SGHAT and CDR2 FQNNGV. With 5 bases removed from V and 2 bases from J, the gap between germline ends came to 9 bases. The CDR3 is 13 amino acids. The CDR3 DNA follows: TGTGCCAGCAGCAAAGCCCGGCAAGAGACCCAGTACTTC. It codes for CASSKARQETQYF.